What follows is one T cell receptor (beta chain) and its context. Its antigen is currently unknown. At one end the junction does not follow the germline gene, possibly because of a read error. This sample was taken from a study of cytomegalovirus exposure and HLA in healthy donors. Study results and caveats: Looking again later, the authors saw that most CMV-associated TCR beta chains seemed HLA-restricted. Later findings reportedly placed an Asian-associated ancestry cluster below the roughly 700-donor mean for N-insertions. In most subjects, TCR beta sequences reportedly gave accurate predictions of HLA-A and HLA-B alleles.

Nominally healthy donors provided the samples, though records likely missed some immune exposures. This PCR relied on a set of 60 Vbeta primers and 13 Jbeta primers. The table came from immunoSEQ multiplex PCR; TCRdb's copy has only in-frame clones and leaves some out. The sample has about 150,000 clones; over 55% are singletons. CDR3 length: 15 amino acids. Germline CDR1 reads SGHTA; CDR2 reads FQGNSA. V is TRBV7-2 and J is TRBJ1-2, with 9 positions matching TRBD1. The sequencing input was PBMCs. This receptor was taken from a man aged 35-49 years in good health and CMV-seronegative. CDR3 region: CASSPWGTGLEGYPF. In nucleotides, the CDR3 is TGTGCCAGCAGCCCTTGGGGGACAGGGCTTGAAGGCTACCCCTTC.